These T cell receptor beta chains were read from a single sample in a study of OX40 agonist ivuxolimab in advanced cancers. Assay: immunoSEQ multiplex PCR; the TCRdb copy retains only in-frame clones and omits some. The sample consists of 83,000 or so clones, more than 85% of them appearing once. The sequencing here drew on CD4+ or CD8+ T cells sorted from blood, taken in a trial of the OX40 agonist ivuxolimab. The receptor set was obtained from an adult with an advanced solid tumor such as melanoma, head and neck, liver or kidney cancer. Both conserved end residues are part of each CDR3. D genes are given only for firm matches. Size values are once, few and many counts, or a class for expanded clones, and some rows have none.

j_call: TRBJ1-4
v_call: TRBV7-9
d_call: TRBD1
clone_size: .
cdr3_aa: CASSVGGQGYEKLFF
cdr3_nt: TGTGCCAGCAGCGTCGGGGGACAGGGGTACGAAAAACTGTTTTTT

j_call: TRBJ1-2
v_call: TRBV7-9
d_call: TRBD1
clone_size: .
cdr3_aa: CASSFTGGGGYGYTF
cdr3_nt: TGTGCCAGCAGCTTTACAGGGGGCGGAGGCTATGGCTACACCTTC

j_call: TRBJ1-1
v_call: TRBV19
d_call: .
clone_size: few
cdr3_aa: CASSIQTGEAFF
cdr3_nt: TGTGCCAGTAGTATCCAGACAGGCGAAGCTTTCTTT

j_call: TRBJ2-1
v_call: TRBV5-1
d_call: .
clone_size: .
cdr3_aa: CASKGRNEQFF
cdr3_nt: TGCGCCAGCAAAGGTAGGAATGAGCAGTTCTTC

j_call: TRBJ2-7
v_call: TRBV2
d_call: .
clone_size: .
cdr3_aa: CAAGKNYYEQYF
cdr3_nt: TGTGCCGCCGGTAAAAATTACTACGAGCAGTACTTC

j_call: TRBJ2-1
v_call: TRBV7-8
d_call: TRBD1
clone_size: .
cdr3_aa: CASSLIGTVNNNEQFF
cdr3_nt: TGTGCCAGCAGCCTTATAGGGACAGTCAACAACAATGAGCAGTTCTTC

j_call: TRBJ2-3
v_call: TRBV28
d_call: TRBD2
clone_size: .
cdr3_aa: CASPPRAGVLDTQYF
cdr3_nt: TGTGCCAGCCCCCCCCGAGCGGGAGTCCTAGATACGCAGTATTTT

j_call: TRBJ2-5
v_call: TRBV11-2
d_call: .
clone_size: .
cdr3_aa: CASSPVVSGETQYF
cdr3_nt: TGTGCCAGCAGCCCCGTCGTCAGTGGGGAGACCCAGTACTTC

j_call: TRBJ2-1
v_call: TRBV19
d_call: TRBD1
clone_size: .
cdr3_aa: CASTGQGYNEQFF
cdr3_nt: TGTGCCAGTACGGGACAGGGGTACAATGAGCAGTTCTTC

j_call: TRBJ1-1
v_call: TRBV6-9
d_call: .
clone_size: .
cdr3_aa: CASSFAWDTEAFF
cdr3_nt: TGTGCCAGCAGCTTCGCCTGGGACACTGAAGCTTTCTTT

j_call: TRBJ2-1
v_call: TRBV11-3
d_call: TRBD2
clone_size: .
cdr3_aa: CASSLSWSLAGSYNEQFF
cdr3_nt: TGTGCCAGCAGCTTAAGTTGGTCACTAGCGGGGTCCTACAATGAGCAGTTCTTC

j_call: TRBJ1-2
v_call: TRBV6-5
d_call: .
clone_size: .
cdr3_aa: CASRPTGTYGYTF
cdr3_nt: TGTGCCAGCAGGCCCACAGGGACCTATGGCTACACCTTC

j_call: TRBJ2-3
v_call: TRBV7-2
d_call: .
clone_size: .
cdr3_aa: CASSPPGDTQYF
cdr3_nt: TGTGCCAGCAGCCCCCCTGGTGATACGCAGTATTTT

j_call: TRBJ1-1
v_call: TRBV11-2
d_call: .
clone_size: .
cdr3_aa: CASSLEPGARTEAFF
cdr3_nt: TGTGCCAGCAGCTTAGAACCAGGGGCGCGCACTGAAGCTTTCTTT

j_call: TRBJ1-5
v_call: TRBV2
d_call: TRBD1
clone_size: .
cdr3_aa: CASSDRGQSNQPQHF
cdr3_nt: TGTGCCAGCAGTGACAGGGGGCAAAGCAATCAGCCCCAGCATTTT

j_call: TRBJ2-7
v_call: TRBV5-1
d_call: .
clone_size: .
cdr3_aa: CASSSSPSYEQYF
cdr3_nt: TGCGCCAGCAGCTCGTCCCCCTCCTACGAGCAGTACTTC

j_call: TRBJ2-2
v_call: TRBV19
d_call: .
clone_size: .
cdr3_aa: CAILTENTGELFF
cdr3_nt: TGTGCCATCCTGACTGAAAACACCGGGGAGCTGTTTTTT

j_call: TRBJ1-5
v_call: TRBV6-5
d_call: TRBD1
clone_size: .
cdr3_aa: CATLDRGNNQPQHF
cdr3_nt: TGTGCCACACTGGACAGGGGCAACAATCAGCCCCAGCATTTT

j_call: TRBJ1-4
v_call: TRBV6-6
d_call: .
clone_size: once
cdr3_aa: CASTRRAGTREKLFF
cdr3_nt: TGTGCCAGCACTCGCCGGGCAGGGACTAGGGAAAAACTGTTTTTT

j_call: TRBJ1-1
v_call: TRBV5-8
d_call: .
clone_size: .
cdr3_aa: CASSLGQAVSAFF
cdr3_nt: TGTGCCAGCAGCTTGGGGCAGGCGGTCTCAGCTTTCTTT

j_call: TRBJ2-7
v_call: TRBV19
d_call: .
clone_size: .
cdr3_aa: CASSIAVRAGTSYEQYF
cdr3_nt: TGTGCCAGTAGTATAGCCGTGAGGGCGGGCACGAGTTACGAGCAGTACTTC

j_call: TRBJ2-1
v_call: TRBV15
d_call: .
clone_size: .
cdr3_aa: CATSRGDSNEQFF
cdr3_nt: TGTGCCACCAGCAGAGGGGACTCCAATGAGCAGTTCTTC

j_call: TRBJ1-3
v_call: TRBV5-4
d_call: .
clone_size: .
cdr3_aa: CASSLDGPSGNTIYF
cdr3_nt: TGTGCCAGCAGCTTGGATGGGCCCTCCGGAAACACCATATATTTT

j_call: TRBJ2-5
v_call: TRBV6-5
d_call: .
clone_size: .
cdr3_aa: CASAIQGPQETQYF
cdr3_nt: TGTGCCAGCGCCATACAGGGCCCCCAAGAGACCCAGTACTTC

j_call: TRBJ2-7
v_call: TRBV12-5
d_call: .
clone_size: .
cdr3_aa: CASGLPGTDEQYF
cdr3_nt: TGTGCTAGTGGTTTGCCTGGGACGGACGAGCAGTACTTC

j_call: TRBJ1-2
v_call: TRBV25-1
d_call: .
clone_size: .
cdr3_aa: CASSAGTNGYTF
cdr3_nt: TGTGCCAGCAGTGCCGGGACTAATGGCTACACCTTC

j_call: TRBJ2-2
v_call: TRBV7-2
d_call: .
clone_size: .
cdr3_aa: CASSFTGKVSGELFF
cdr3_nt: TGTGCCAGCAGCTTTACAGGGAAGGTCTCCGGGGAGCTGTTTTTT

j_call: TRBJ2-3
v_call: TRBV6-1
d_call: TRBD2
clone_size: .
cdr3_aa: CATLLVAGITDTQYF
cdr3_nt: TGTGCCACCCTGTTGGTAGCGGGAATCACAGATACGCAGTATTTT

j_call: TRBJ1-2
v_call: TRBV11-3
d_call: TRBD1
clone_size: .
cdr3_aa: CASSLARTGGGYTF
cdr3_nt: TGTGCCAGCAGCCTGGCTCGGACAGGCGGTGGCTACACCTTC

j_call: TRBJ2-3
v_call: TRBV4-2
d_call: TRBD2
clone_size: .
cdr3_aa: CASSQEMAGGTDTQYF
cdr3_nt: TGTGCCAGCAGCCAAGAAATGGCGGGAGGCACAGATACGCAGTATTTT

j_call: TRBJ2-5
v_call: TRBV25-1
d_call: .
clone_size: .
cdr3_aa: CASVRGGEETQYF
cdr3_nt: TGTGCCAGCGTCAGGGGGGGGGAGGAGACCCAGTACTTC

j_call: TRBJ2-1
v_call: TRBV6-6
d_call: .
clone_size: .
cdr3_aa: CASTPGSSYNEQFF
cdr3_nt: TGTGCCAGCACCCCGGGATCCTCCTACAATGAGCAGTTCTTC

j_call: TRBJ1-4
v_call: TRBV15
d_call: TRBD1
clone_size: .
cdr3_aa: CATSRDLRDRGNEKLFF
cdr3_nt: TGTGCCACCAGCAGAGATCTAAGGGACAGGGGTAATGAAAAACTGTTTTTT

j_call: TRBJ2-7
v_call: TRBV19
d_call: TRBD1
clone_size: .
cdr3_aa: CASSIPGQETYEQYF
cdr3_nt: TGTGCCAGTAGTATCCCCGGACAGGAGACCTACGAGCAGTACTTC

j_call: TRBJ2-7
v_call: TRBV6-5
d_call: .
clone_size: .
cdr3_aa: CASSPRPDIYEQYF
cdr3_nt: TGTGCCAGCAGCCCTCGGCCGGATATCTACGAGCAGTACTTC

j_call: TRBJ1-1
v_call: TRBV19
d_call: .
clone_size: .
cdr3_aa: CASSFFAGNTEAFF
cdr3_nt: TGTGCCAGTAGCTTTTTTGCGGGGAACACTGAAGCTTTCTTT

j_call: TRBJ2-7
v_call: TRBV28
d_call: TRBD2
clone_size: .
cdr3_aa: CASSSRGGPGEQYF
cdr3_nt: TGTGCCAGCAGTTCCCGCGGGGGTCCGGGGGAGCAGTACTTC

j_call: TRBJ2-1
v_call: TRBV19
d_call: TRBD2
clone_size: .
cdr3_aa: CASSMAEIAGLYNEQFF
cdr3_nt: TGTGCCAGTAGTATGGCAGAGATAGCGGGACTCTACAATGAGCAGTTCTTC

j_call: TRBJ1-3
v_call: TRBV28
d_call: .
clone_size: .
cdr3_aa: CASSPPLATGNTIYF
cdr3_nt: TGTGCCAGCAGCCCTCCTTTGGCAACTGGAAACACCATATATTTT

j_call: TRBJ2-1
v_call: TRBV25-1
d_call: .
clone_size: .
cdr3_aa: CASSEYPQVYNEQFF
cdr3_nt: TGTGCCAGCAGTGAATATCCCCAGGTCTACAATGAGCAGTTCTTC

j_call: TRBJ2-7
v_call: TRBV6-5
d_call: .
clone_size: .
cdr3_aa: CASSVGSEQYF
cdr3_nt: TGTGCCAGCAGTGTAGGGTCCGAGCAGTACTTC

j_call: TRBJ2-1
v_call: TRBV2
d_call: .
clone_size: .
cdr3_aa: CASSRGRTFNEQFF
cdr3_nt: TGTGCCAGCAGCAGGGGCCGTACTTTTAATGAGCAGTTCTTC

j_call: TRBJ1-1
v_call: TRBV9
d_call: .
clone_size: .
cdr3_aa: CASSDGPYTEAFF
cdr3_nt: TGTGCCAGCAGCGACGGACCCTACACTGAAGCTTTCTTT

j_call: TRBJ1-3
v_call: TRBV28
d_call: .
clone_size: .
cdr3_aa: CASRDSQIGNTIYF
cdr3_nt: TGTGCCAGCCGGGACTCTCAAATCGGAAACACCATATATTTT

j_call: TRBJ1-4
v_call: TRBV7-9
d_call: .
clone_size: .
cdr3_aa: CASALGGSKEKLFF
cdr3_nt: TGTGCCAGCGCCCTGGGGGGATCTAAGGAAAAACTGTTTTTT

j_call: TRBJ2-7
v_call: TRBV5-4
d_call: TRBD2
clone_size: .
cdr3_aa: CASSSGTTWSEQYF
cdr3_nt: TGTGCCAGCAGCTCTGGGACTACCTGGTCCGAGCAGTACTTC

j_call: TRBJ1-2
v_call: TRBV5-6
d_call: .
clone_size: .
cdr3_aa: CASSLERVNYGYTF
cdr3_nt: TGTGCCAGCAGCTTGGAAAGGGTCAACTATGGCTACACCTTC

j_call: TRBJ2-3
v_call: TRBV28
d_call: .
clone_size: .
cdr3_aa: CASSLRGPWYTQYF
cdr3_nt: TGTGCCAGCAGTTTACGGGGACCGTGGTATACGCAGTATTTT

j_call: TRBJ2-1
v_call: TRBV2
d_call: TRBD2
clone_size: once
cdr3_aa: CASREPSGRAVNEQFF
cdr3_nt: TGTGCCAGCAGGGAACCTAGCGGGAGGGCCGTGAATGAGCAGTTCTTC

j_call: TRBJ2-1
v_call: TRBV14
d_call: TRBD2
clone_size: .
cdr3_aa: CASSPLAGGSGNEQFF
cdr3_nt: TGTGCCAGCAGCCCACTAGCGGGAGGGTCCGGCAATGAGCAGTTCTTC

j_call: TRBJ1-1
v_call: TRBV28
d_call: .
clone_size: .
cdr3_aa: CASGDGGNTEAFF
cdr3_nt: TGTGCCAGCGGGGATGGTGGGAACACTGAAGCTTTCTTT

j_call: TRBJ2-3
v_call: TRBV7-3
d_call: .
clone_size: .
cdr3_aa: CASSSLSTDTQYF
cdr3_nt: TGTGCCAGCAGCTCCCTCAGCACAGATACGCAGTATTTT

j_call: TRBJ1-2
v_call: TRBV5-6
d_call: TRBD1
clone_size: .
cdr3_aa: CASIVFGQGFYGYTF
cdr3_nt: TGTGCCAGCATCGTTTTTGGACAGGGCTTCTATGGCTACACCTTC

j_call: TRBJ2-5
v_call: TRBV11-2
d_call: .
clone_size: .
cdr3_aa: CASSSQTTGEETQYF
cdr3_nt: TGTGCCAGCAGCTCCCAGACAACGGGGGAAGAGACCCAGTACTTC

j_call: TRBJ2-2
v_call: TRBV5-1
d_call: .
clone_size: .
cdr3_aa: CASSYLSIGTPGELFF
cdr3_nt: TGCGCCAGCAGCTACCTCTCCATCGGAACACCCGGGGAGCTGTTTTTT

j_call: TRBJ2-2
v_call: TRBV7-2
d_call: .
clone_size: .
cdr3_aa: CASSLRGSGELFF
cdr3_nt: TGTGCCAGCAGCTTAAGGGGTAGCGGGGAGCTGTTTTTT